A selection of T cell receptor beta chains follows, all from one sample in a study of Ad26.COV2.S vaccination and SARS-CoV-2 variants. Here immunoSEQ multiplex PCR was the method, and the copy in TCRdb shows in-frame clones only, minus some. This table holds 350,000 to 400,000 clones, approximately 91% found once. Sequenced material: peripheral blood, taken in a trial of Ad26.COV2.S vaccine versus placebo. The receptor source for this set is a person between 18 and 59 years old who received the Ad26.COV2.S COVID-19 vaccine or a placebo. The CDR3 runs from the conserved cysteine through the conserved F or W. Each record gives: clone size, D gene, J gene, V gene, CDR3 protein, CDR3 DNA. A D gene is named only where the DNA matches it firmly. Not all rows give a size; the values are once, few, many and, for expanded clones, a class.

- - TRBJ2-7 TRBV28 CASSYLREAYEQYF TGTGCCAGCAGTTACCTCCGGGAAGCCTACGAGCAGTACTTC
- - TRBJ1-2 TRBV2 CASTQAPYGYTF TGTGCCAGCACACAGGCCCCCTATGGCTACACCTTC
- - TRBJ1-5 TRBV12-3/TRBV12-4 CASSALSNQPQHF TGTGCCAGCAGTGCTCTATCGAATCAGCCCCAGCATTTT
- - TRBJ1-3 TRBV6-6 CASRLAGNTIYF TGTGCCAGTCGGTTGGCTGGAAACACCATATATTTT
- - TRBJ1-5 TRBV5-6 CASSLAATQPQHF TGTGCCAGCAGCTTGGCGGCAACTCAGCCCCAGCATTTT
- TRBD1 TRBJ2-7 TRBV19 CASSIDAGDRAWYEQYF TGTGCCAGTAGTATAGATGCTGGAGACAGGGCATGGTACGAGCAGTACTTC
- - TRBJ2-6 TRBV3-1/TRBV3-2 CASSQIEGQGHSGANVLTF TGTGCCAGCAGCCAAATTGAGGGGCAGGGGCACTCTGGGGCCAACGTCCTGACTTTC
- - TRBJ1-1 TRBV19 CASSSPAGAGEAFF TGTGCCAGTAGTTCCCCCGCCGGGGCAGGGGAAGCTTTCTTT
- - TRBJ1-5 TRBV23-1 CASSQFPPGALINQPQHF TGCGCCAGCAGTCAATTTCCCCCAGGGGCGCTCATCAATCAGCCCCAGCATTTT
- - TRBJ1-5 TRBV19 CASSGGGQPQHF TGTGCCAGTAGTGGGGGGGGTCAGCCCCAGCATTTT
- - TRBJ2-7 TRBV11-2 CASRPGRGKVSYEQYF TGTGCCAGCAGGCCTGGTCGGGGAAAGGTGTCCTACGAGCAGTACTTC
- - TRBJ2-6 TRBV19 CASSIDGANVLTF TGTGCCAGTAGTATCGATGGGGCCAACGTCCTGACTTTC
- - TRBJ1-1 TRBV7-6 CASSRDGNTEAFF TGTGCCAGCAGCAGAGACGGGAACACTGAAGCTTTCTTT
- - TRBJ2-5 TRBV7-9 CASSLARSETQYF TGTGCCAGCAGCTTAGCCAGATCGGAGACCCAGTACTTC
- - TRBJ1-1 TRBV3-1/TRBV3-2 CASSRTSGTGNTEAFF TGTGCCAGCAGCCGAACCTCCGGGACGGGGAACACTGAAGCTTTCTTT
- - TRBJ2-1 TRBV4-1 CASSQRPYNEQFF TGCGCCAGCAGCCAAAGGCCCTACAATGAGCAGTTCTTC
few - TRBJ1-4 TRBV7-9 CASSRQPQEKLFF TGTGCCAGCAGCCGCCAACCACAGGAAAAACTGTTTTTT
- - TRBJ2-5 TRBV3-1/TRBV3-2 CASSQDRETQYF TGTGCCAGCAGCCAAGATAGAGAGACCCAGTACTTC